What follows describes a single T cell receptor (beta chain). This sample is drawn from a study of blood T cell repertoires in COVID-19. Looking at the study overall: The samples span acute and convalescent COVID-19 from the United States, Italy and Spain. In each case, the material was cDNA or gDNA derived from T cells, B-cell-depleted T cells, or PBMCs.

Per the study methods: Reference gene primers were amplified, and this amplification served to estimate nucleated cell counts. This table comes from immunoSEQ multiplex PCR, and its TCRdb copy is limited to in-frame clones, with some not included. V, J and clone size were drawn from that table, and D and trimming were deduced from the DNA. The top ten clones hold around 8% of a sample with approximately 110,000 clones, 82% of them seen once. Germline loops: CDR1 LGHDT, CDR2 YNNKEL (reference sequence). The ends lost 2 bases at V and 6 bases at J; junction bases unmatched: 5. The CDR3 sequence is 15 residues long.

Sequences were obtained from peripheral blood. The receptor comes from a man between 65 and 85 years old with acute or convalescent COVID-19. The J gene is TRBJ2-1, the V gene TRBV3-1 (or the pseudogene TRBV3-2), with TRBD2 matching 9 bases. The CDR3 loop is CASSQQRGVSNEQFF. CDR3 bases: TGTGCCAGCAGCCAACAGCGGGGGGTCTCCAATGAGCAGTTCTTC.